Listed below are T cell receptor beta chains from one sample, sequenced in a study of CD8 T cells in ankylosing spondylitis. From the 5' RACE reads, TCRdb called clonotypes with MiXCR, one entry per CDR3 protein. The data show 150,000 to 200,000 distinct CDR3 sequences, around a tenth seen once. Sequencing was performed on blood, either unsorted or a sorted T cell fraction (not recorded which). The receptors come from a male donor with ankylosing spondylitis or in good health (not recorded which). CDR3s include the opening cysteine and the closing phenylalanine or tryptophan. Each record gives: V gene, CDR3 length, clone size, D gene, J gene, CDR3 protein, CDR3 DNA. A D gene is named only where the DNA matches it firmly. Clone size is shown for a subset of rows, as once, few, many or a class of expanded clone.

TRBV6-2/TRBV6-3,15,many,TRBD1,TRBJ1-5,CASSYGDRSNQPQHF,TGTGCCAGCAGTTATGGGGACAGATCCAATCAGCCCCAGCATTTT
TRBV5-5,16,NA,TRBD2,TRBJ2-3,CAISLGGRSSTDTQYF,TGTGCCATCAGCTTGGGAGGGCGTTCTAGCACAGATACGCAGTATTTT
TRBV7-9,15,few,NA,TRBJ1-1,CASSPRLRLDTEAFF,TGTGCCAGCAGCCCCCGTTTGAGACTGGACACTGAAGCTTTCTTT
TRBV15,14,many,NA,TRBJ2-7,CATQNPGTSSEQYF,TGTGCCACCCAGAACCCCGGGACATCCTCCGAGCAGTACTTC
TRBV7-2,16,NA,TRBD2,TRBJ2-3,CASSLGAAGGKDTQYF,TGTGCCAGCAGCTTAGGGGCAGCGGGGGGCAAAGATACGCAGTATTTT
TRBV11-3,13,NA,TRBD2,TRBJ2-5,CASTLGGVETQYF,TGTGCCAGCACCCTTGGGGGGGTAGAGACCCAGTACTTC
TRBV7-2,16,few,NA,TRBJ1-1,CASSLLGGRGGTEAFF,TGTGCCAGCAGCTTACTTGGGGGGCGCGGAGGCACTGAAGCTTTCTTT
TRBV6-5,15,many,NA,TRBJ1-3,CASSTARGSGNTIYF,TGTGCCAGCAGCACTGCGAGGGGGAGTGGAAACACCATATATTTT
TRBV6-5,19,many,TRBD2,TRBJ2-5,CASSSSGTSGGLYQETQYF,TGTGCCAGCAGTTCATCCGGGACTAGCGGGGGGTTGTACCAAGAGACCCAGTACTTC
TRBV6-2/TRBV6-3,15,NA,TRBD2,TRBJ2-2,CASSSGGAVTGELFF,TGTGCCAGCTCGAGCGGGGGGGCCGTCACCGGGGAGCTGTTTTTT
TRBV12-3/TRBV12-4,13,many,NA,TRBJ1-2,CASSTNQGSGYTF,TGTGCCAGCAGTACAAATCAGGGAAGCGGCTACACCTTC
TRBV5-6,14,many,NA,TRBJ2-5,CASSFLRGQETQYF,TGTGCCAGCAGCTTTCTTCGGGGACAAGAGACCCAGTACTTC
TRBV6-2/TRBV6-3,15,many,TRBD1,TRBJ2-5,CASGLSGTDQETQYF,TGTGCCAGCGGATTGTCCGGGACAGATCAAGAGACCCAGTACTTC
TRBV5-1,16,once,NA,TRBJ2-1,CASSLDRASSYNEQFF,TGCGCCAGCAGCTTGGACAGGGCGAGCTCCTACAATGAGCAGTTCTTC
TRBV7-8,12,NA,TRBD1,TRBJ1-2,CASSSGQWDYTF,TGTGCCAGCAGCTCGGGACAGTGGGATTACACCTTC
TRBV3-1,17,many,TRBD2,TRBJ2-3,CASSQWGGGALSDTQYF,TGTGCCAGCAGCCAATGGGGCGGGGGGGCTCTCTCAGATACGCAGTATTTT
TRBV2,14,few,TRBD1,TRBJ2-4,CAISDRLAKNIQYF,TGTGCCATCTCGGACAGGCTAGCCAAAAACATTCAGTACTTC
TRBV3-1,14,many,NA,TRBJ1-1,CASRLQSLNTEAFF,TGTGCCAGCAGGTTACAGAGCTTGAACACTGAAGCTTTCTTT
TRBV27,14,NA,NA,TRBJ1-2,CASSLSGGGVGYTF,TGTGCCAGCAGTTTATCAGGAGGGGGAGTTGGCTACACCTTC
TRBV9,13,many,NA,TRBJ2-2,CASSVENTGELFF,TGTGCCAGCAGCGTAGAAAACACCGGGGAGCTGTTTTTT
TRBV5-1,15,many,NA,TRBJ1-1,CASSLARTANTEAFF,TGCGCCAGCAGCTTGGCCCGGACCGCGAACACTGAAGCTTTCTTT
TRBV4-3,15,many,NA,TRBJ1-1,CASSQRVWEVTEAFF,TGCGCCAGCAGCCAGAGGGTTTGGGAGGTCACTGAAGCTTTCTTT
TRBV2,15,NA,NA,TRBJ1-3,CASTPHSSSGNTIYF,TGTGCCAGCACCCCCCACAGTAGCTCTGGAAACACCATATATTTT
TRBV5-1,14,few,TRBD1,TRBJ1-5,CASSLRTGDQPQHF,TGCGCCAGCAGCCTTCGGACAGGGGATCAGCCCCAGCATTTT
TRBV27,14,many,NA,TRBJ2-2,CASEVRVGTGELFF,TGTGCCAGCGAAGTGCGGGTTGGCACCGGGGAGCTGTTTTTT
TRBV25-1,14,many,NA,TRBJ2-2,CASSEGLGTGELFF,TGTGCCAGCAGCGAAGGATTAGGCACCGGGGAGCTGTTTTTT